One and the same sample provided the 29 T cell receptor beta chains below, sequenced in a study of blood T cell repertoires in COVID-19. The data were produced by immunoSEQ multiplex PCR, yet TCRdb's version contains in-frame clones alone and is incomplete. Of around 72,000 clones in the sample, 85% to 90% were seen once. The sequenced sample consisted of peripheral blood. Receptors originate from a man aged 65-85 years with active or convalescent COVID-19.

The chain is built from TRBV3-1 (or the pseudogene TRBV3-2) and TRBJ1-1, with TRBD1 matching 7 bases. The CDR3 spans 13 residues. V shed 6 bases, J shed 10 bases, and the junction held 11 bases outside the gene matches. The V gene's germline CDR1 is LGHDT and CDR2 YNNKEL (reference sequence). Written as DNA, the CDR3 is TGTGCCAGCAGTCCCTTCAGGGGGTATGGAGCTTTCTTT. It is translated as CASSPFRGYGAFF.

This chain links TRBV30 with TRBJ2-2; TRBD1 is a possible D gene (5 bases). The length of the CDR3 is 13 residues. Trimming took off 0 bases at V and 6 bases at J, with 8 bases between the two ends. The V gene's germline CDR1 is GTSNPN and CDR2 SVGIG (reference sequence). For the CDR3, the DNA is TGTGCCTGGAGTGTAGTAGGGGCCGGGGAGCTGTTTTTT. Encoded protein: CAWSVVGAGELFF.

The genes are TRBV4-1 and TRBJ1-6; 7 bases are shared with TRBD1. Germline loops: CDR1 MGHRA, CDR2 YSYEKL. Trimming at V came to 3 bases and at J to 1 base, leaving 3 bases not matched to a gene. The CDR3 sequence is 16 residues long. The CDR3 spells CASSHPGGSYNSPLHF. The CDR3 region has the DNA TGCGCCAGCAGCCATCCAGGGGGTTCCTATAATTCACCCCTCCACTTT.

The J gene is TRBJ1-1, the V gene TRBV28, with D unclear. CDR1 and CDR2 (germline): MDHEN, SYDVKM. This CDR3 has 12 amino acids. V was clipped by 6 bases and J by 5 bases, with 10 bases between them. CDR3 protein: CASRPSGTEAFF. CDR3 bases: TGTGCCAGCAGACCCTCGGGAACTGAAGCTTTCTTT. The whole variable domain, filled in from reference TRBV28 and TRBJ1-1, reads DVKVTQSSRYLVKRTGEKVFLECVQDMDHENMFWYRQDPGLGLRLIYFSYDVKMKEKGDIPEGYSVSREKKERFSLILESASTNQTSMYLCASRPSGTEAFFGQGTRLTVV.

This clone was seen a single time. The rearrangement joins TRBV5-1 to TRBJ2-3, with D tentatively TRBD2 (6 bases). Trimming left V 8 bases short and J 2 bases short, with 12 bases between. Germline V gene data show CDR1 as SGHRS and CDR2 as YFSETQ. The CDR3 loop spans 13 amino acids. This CDR3 is CASRDSDTDTQYF. CDR3 sequence (DNA): TGCGCCAGTCGGGACTCCGACACAGATACGCAGTATTTT.

The chain couples TRBV6-4 to TRBJ1-2, with 8 bases fitting TRBD1. Germline values: CDR1 MRHNA, CDR2 SNTAGT. The CDR3 runs to 13 residues. V lost 6 bases, J lost 4 bases, and 4 bases stayed unmatched. This CDR3 reads CASRMGTGYGYTF. CDR3 coding DNA: TGTGCCAGCAGGATGGGGACAGGCTATGGCTACACCTTC.

The chain has TRBV24-1 and TRBJ2-5; 12 bases are a match to TRBD1. The CDR3 has 16 residues. Germline V CDR1 and CDR2: KGHDR, SFDVKD. Trimming at V came to 4 bases and at J to 3 bases, leaving 5 bases not matched to a gene. This CDR3 reads CATSERDRGREETQYF. The CDR3 DNA follows: TGTGCCACCAGTGAGAGGGACAGGGGGCGAGAAGAGACCCAGTACTTC.

V gene TRBV28 combines with J gene TRBJ1-2; D remains ambiguous. CDR1 and CDR2 from the germline V gene are MDHEN and SYDVKM. V lost 5 bases to trimming and J lost 3 bases, with 16 bases between them. This CDR3 spans 15 amino acids. In DNA, the CDR3 is TGTGCCAGCAGTGGGGTGAGCGGGATCTACTATGGCTACACCTTC. It encodes CASSGVSGIYYGYTF.

The chain links TRBV6-5 to TRBJ2-5; 9 nucleotides line up with TRBD1. The CDR3 loop spans 15 amino acids. The ends lost 7 bases at V and 9 bases at J; junction bases unmatched: 15. Germline V gene data show CDR1 as MNHEY and CDR2 as SVGAGI. The CDR3 DNA sequence: TGTGCCAGCACCACCCAAGGGACAGGGAGAACCTCCCAGTACTTC. It encodes CASTTQGTGRTSQYF.

J is TRBJ1-5 and V is TRBV2; D unclear. Trimming shortened V by 3 bases and J by 9 bases, and 15 bases separated the two germline ends. From germline, CDR1 is SNHLY and CDR2 FYNNEI. The CDR3 sequence is 14 residues long. CDR3 region: CASSESLLVRPQHF. In DNA, the CDR3 is TGTGCCAGCAGTGAGTCCCTGTTGGTGCGGCCCCAGCATTTT.

The gene calls are TRBV5-4 and TRBJ2-3; D is unclear. This CDR3 comprises 15 residues. Germline-derived CDR1 and CDR2 are SGHNT and YYREEE (reference sequence). Trimming pared 0 bases from V and 2 bases from J, leaving 10 bases between. The CDR3 DNA reads as TGTGCCAGCAGCTTGGGGCTAGAACTCACAGATACGCAGTATTTT. Its translation is CASSLGLELTDTQYF.

The chain has TRBV7-2 and TRBJ2-1, with 7 bases aligning to TRBD1. Germline-derived CDR1 and CDR2 are SGHTA and FQGNSA. V dropped 1 base and J dropped 2; count of bases not matched to a gene: 2. CDR3 size: 15 residues. In nucleotides, the CDR3 is TGTGCCAGCAGCTTAGACAGGGGAGCCTACAATGAGCAGTTCTTC. Its protein is CASSLDRGAYNEQFF.

J is TRBJ2-5 and V is TRBV5-4; TRBD2 matches at 9 bases. CDR1 and CDR2 from the germline V gene are SGHNT and YYREEE (reference sequence). Unmatched junction bases numbered 8, after V lost 5 bases and J lost 6 bases. CDR3 length: 14 residues. CDR3 sequence (DNA): TGTGCCAGCAGTCACGATAGCGGGAGAAAGACCCAGTACTTC. It encodes CASSHDSGRKTQYF. Supplemented by reference TRBV5-4 and TRBJ2-5, the full variable domain reads ETGVTQSPTHLIKTRGQQVTLRCSSQSGHNTVSWYQQALGQGPQFIFQYYREEENGRGNFPPRFSGLQFPNYSSELNVNALELDDSALYLCASSHDSGRKTQYFGPGTRLLVL.

V usage is TRBV27 and J usage is TRBJ2-6; D gene unclear. The CDR3 spans 14 residues. Germline CDR1 reads MNHEY; CDR2 reads SMNVEV (reference sequence). V was trimmed by 2 bases and J by 2 bases, leaving 4 bases between them. The CDR3 nucleotides read TGTGCCAGCAGTTTAGGGCCTGGGGCCAACGTCCTGACTTTC. Translating gives CASSLGPGANVLTF.

This clone was picked up a small number of times. The chain couples TRBV18 to TRBJ2-5; weak D call: TRBD1 (6 bases). Germline loops: CDR1 KGHSH, CDR2 LQKENI. The CDR3 totals 14 residues. The germline V and J ends were trimmed by 0 bases and 4 bases, with 9 bases remaining between them. CDR3 sequence: CASSPPSGVETQYF. CDR3 coding DNA: TGTGCCAGCTCACCACCTTCAGGGGTAGAGACCCAGTACTTC.

The chain joins TRBV7-3 to TRBJ2-7, with 9 bases lining up with TRBD2. Germline-derived CDR1 and CDR2 are SGHTA and FQGTGA. The CDR3 length is 15 residues. V trimming: 5 bases; J trimming: 0 bases; junction bases outside the gene matches: 5. The CDR3 DNA is TGTGCCAGCAGCCTTTCTAGCGGGACCTCCTACGAGCAGTACTTC. Encoded protein: CASSLSSGTSYEQYF.

The chain is built from TRBV11-2 and TRBJ2-7; 8 bases match TRBD1. Germline V CDR1 and CDR2: SGHAT, FQNNGV. This CDR3 comprises 16 residues. The V segment lost 5 bases and the J segment 4 bases; nucleotides outside the gene matches: 13. As DNA, the CDR3 is TGTGCCAGCAGCAACATCCCAGGACAGGGTACGTACGAGCAGTACTTC. It translates to CASSNIPGQGTYEQYF.

This chain joins TRBV4-3 and TRBJ1-1; D unresolved. CDR1 LGHNA and CDR2 YSLEER come from the germline V gene. The CDR3 is made up of 15 amino acids. Trimming shortened V by 0 bases and J by 3 bases, and 11 bases separated the two germline ends. The CDR3 loop is CASSQDVNGYTEAFF. In DNA, the CDR3 is TGCGCCAGCAGCCAAGATGTGAACGGTTACACTGAAGCTTTCTTT.

This chain connects TRBV10-1 to TRBJ2-3; tentatively, D is TRBD1 (5 bases). Germline CDR1 WNHNN, CDR2 SYGVQD (reference sequence). The CDR3 has 14 residues. Trimming took 11 bases from V and 3 from J, leaving 18 bases between them. The chain's CDR3 is CARRQPVRTDTQYF. CDR3 coding DNA: TGCGCCCGTAGACAGCCTGTCAGGACAGATACGCAGTATTTT.

The gene calls are TRBV28 and TRBJ2-1, with D tentatively TRBD1 (5 bases). CDR1 and CDR2 from the germline V gene are MDHEN and SYDVKM. The CDR3 loop spans 11 amino acids. V dropped 4 bases and J dropped 10 bases, with 8 bases sitting between them. CDR3 loop: CASSYRNEQFF. The CDR3 DNA reads as TGTGCCAGCAGTTACAGGAACGAGCAGTTCTTC. Using reference TRBV28 and TRBJ2-1 for the parts outside the CDR3, the full variable domain is DVKVTQSSRYLVKRTGEKVFLECVQDMDHENMFWYRQDPGLGLRLIYFSYDVKMKEKGDIPEGYSVSREKKERFSLILESASTNQTSMYLCASSYRNEQFFGPGTRLTVL.

The chain combines TRBV19 with TRBJ2-3, with 10 bases matching TRBD2. CDR1 is LNHDA and CDR2 is SQIVND in the germline V gene (reference sequence). This CDR3 comprises 14 residues. Trimming took 7 bases from V and 2 from J; bases not matched to a gene: 3. The CDR3 DNA follows: TGTGCCAGTACTAGCGGGGGTTACACAGATACGCAGTATTTT. Translating gives CASTSGGYTDTQYF.

The CDR3 spells CASSFLTTMNTEAFF. The CDR3 DNA sequence: TGTGCCAGCAGTTTCCTGACAACCATGAACACTGAAGCTTTCTTT. This chain links TRBV27 with TRBJ1-1; no clear D. Looked up from germline, CDR1 is MNHEY and CDR2 is SMNVEV (reference sequence). The length of the CDR3 is 15 residues. With 3 bases removed from V and 0 bases from J, the gap between germline ends came to 11 bases.

The J gene is TRBJ1-2, the V gene TRBV28; TRBD1 is a possible D gene (5 bases). The ends were cut back, 6 bases at V and 4 bases at J, with 15 bases in the middle. The length of the CDR3 is 14 residues. Germline V gives CDR1 MDHEN, CDR2 SYDVKM. The CDR3 here is CASSTGGAAYGYTF. CDR3 DNA: TGTGCCAGCAGCACAGGCGGGGCGGCCTATGGCTACACCTTC.

The chain employs TRBV5-1 and TRBJ2-4; 11 bases map to TRBD2. Per germline, CDR1 SGHRS and CDR2 YFSETQ. The V and J ends lost 4 bases and 8 bases, in that order; junction bases with no gene match: 5. This CDR3 is built from 14 residues. CDR3 sequence: CASSRLAGGDIQYF. For the CDR3, the DNA is TGCGCCAGCAGCAGGCTAGCGGGAGGAGACATTCAGTACTTC.

The chain uses TRBV2 and TRBJ2-1; a possible D gene is TRBD2 (6 bases). V was trimmed by 2 bases and J by 5 bases, leaving 13 bases between them. The CDR3 totals 15 residues. CDR1 SNHLY and CDR2 FYNNEI come from the germline V gene. The CDR3 sequence is CASSETLTSNNEQFF. As DNA, the CDR3 is TGTGCCAGCAGTGAAACACTGACTAGTAACAATGAGCAGTTCTTC. Filled out from reference TRBV2 and TRBJ2-1, the complete variable domain reads EPEVTQTPSHQVTQMGQEVILRCVPISNHLYFYWYRQILGQKVEFLVSFYNNEISEKSEIFDDQFSVERPDGSNFTLKIRSTKLEDSAMYFCASSETLTSNNEQFFGPGTRLTVL.

This chain joins TRBV4-1 and TRBJ1-3; D is perhaps TRBD1 (6 bases). This CDR3 has 16 residues. The V gene's germline CDR1 is MGHRA and CDR2 YSYEKL. The V end lost 4 bases, the J end lost 0 bases, and 13 bases lay between the germline ends. The CDR3 nucleotides read TGCGCCAGCAGCCTCCGACAGGTTATCTCTGGAAACACCATATATTTT. Translated: CASSLRQVISGNTIYF.

The V and J genes are TRBV6-5 and TRBJ1-2; D is ambiguous. The V end lost 8 bases, the J end lost 2 bases, and 15 bases lay between the germline ends. The CDR3 extends over 14 amino acids. Germline values: CDR1 MNHEY, CDR2 SVGAGI. For the CDR3, the DNA is TGTGCCAGCTCTAGACCCGGGGTCAACTATGGCTACACCTTC. As protein: CASSRPGVNYGYTF.

The rearrangement joins TRBV6-5 to TRBJ1-1; possibly TRBD1 for D (5 bases). Trimming took off 8 bases at V and 4 bases at J, with 11 bases between the two ends. The length of the CDR3 is 12 residues. The germline V gene has CDR1 MNHEY and CDR2 SVGAGI. CDR3 sequence: CASWAGLTEAFF. The CDR3, as DNA: TGTGCCAGCTGGGCAGGGCTCACTGAAGCTTTCTTT.

V and J are TRBV28 and TRBJ1-1; D is uncertain. This CDR3 has 13 residues. Germline V gene data show CDR1 as MDHEN and CDR2 as SYDVKM. The ends were cut back, 5 bases at V and 0 bases at J, with 7 bases in the middle. CDR3 in amino acids: CASSPPVNTEAFF. The CDR3 DNA follows: TGTGCCAGCAGTCCCCCCGTGAACACTGAAGCTTTCTTT.